This TCR beta chain was profiled in a study of T cells in Graves' hyperthyroidism and ophthalmopathy. Study information: Blood from the periphery was taken at initial diagnosis, before any treatment.

What was amplified from RNA transcripts were TCR beta CDR3 regions. HTBI primers drove first-round RT-PCR of the TCR CDR3. TCRdb independently ran MiXCR on the multiplex PCR reads; one entry per CDR3 protein. The top ten hold more than 25% of the sample, which has roughly 510,000 distinct CDR3 sequences, less than 25% seen once. This clonotype was observed a single time. Per germline, CDR1 SGHVS and CDR2 FQNEAQ. This CDR3 comprises 14 residues. V shed 0 bases and J shed 7 bases, with 10 bases lying between them. This clonotype was sampled from a man aged 18 to 30 with Graves' hyperthyroidism. Sequencing used blood. This rearrangement joins TRBV7-8 to TRBJ1-5; weak D call: TRBD1 (6 bases). The CDR3 reads CASSLAGGVQPQHF. CDR3 coding DNA: TGTGCCAGCAGCTTAGCCGGGGGCGTCCAGCCCCAGCATTTT.